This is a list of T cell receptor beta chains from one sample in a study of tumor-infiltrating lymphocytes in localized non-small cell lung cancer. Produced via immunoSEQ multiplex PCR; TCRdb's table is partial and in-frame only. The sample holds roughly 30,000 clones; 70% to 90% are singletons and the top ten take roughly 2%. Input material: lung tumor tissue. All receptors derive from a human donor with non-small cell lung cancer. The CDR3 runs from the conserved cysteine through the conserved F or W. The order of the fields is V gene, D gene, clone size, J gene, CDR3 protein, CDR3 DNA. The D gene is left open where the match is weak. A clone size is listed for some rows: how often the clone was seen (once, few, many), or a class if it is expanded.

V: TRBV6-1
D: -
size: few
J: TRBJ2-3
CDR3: CASSEAWGPTSTDTQYF
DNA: TGTGCCAGCAGTGAAGCCTGGGGGCCGACGAGCACAGATACGCAGTATTTT

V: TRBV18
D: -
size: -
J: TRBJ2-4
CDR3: CASSPAGGNIQYF
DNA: TGTGCCAGCTCACCAGCCGGGGGAAACATTCAGTACTTC

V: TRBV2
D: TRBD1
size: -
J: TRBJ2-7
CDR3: CASSENWTGEYEQYF
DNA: TGTGCCAGCAGTGAAAACTGGACAGGGGAGTACGAGCAGTACTTC

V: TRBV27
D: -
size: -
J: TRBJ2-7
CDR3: CASRPTPGSSFYEQYF
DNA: TGTGCCAGCAGACCAACCCCCGGGAGCTCCTTCTACGAGCAGTACTTC

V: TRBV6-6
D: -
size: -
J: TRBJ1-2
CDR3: CASKQANYGYTF
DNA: TGTGCCAGCAAACAGGCTAACTATGGCTACACCTTC

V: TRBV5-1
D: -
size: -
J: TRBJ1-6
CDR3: CASSLVTGTSRNSPLHF
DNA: TGCGCCAGCAGCTTGGTAACAGGCACCAGTCGTAATTCACCCCTCCACTTT

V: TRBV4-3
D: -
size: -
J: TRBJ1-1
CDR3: CASSQEYSNTEAFF
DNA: TGCGCCAGCAGCCAAGAATACAGTAACACTGAAGCTTTCTTT

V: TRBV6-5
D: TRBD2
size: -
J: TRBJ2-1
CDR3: CASSYGGGASNEQFF
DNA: TGTGCCAGCAGTTACGGCGGGGGGGCGAGTAATGAGCAGTTCTTC

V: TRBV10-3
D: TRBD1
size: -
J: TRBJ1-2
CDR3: CAIRQGFNYGYTF
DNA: TGTGCCATCCGACAGGGCTTTAACTATGGCTACACCTTC

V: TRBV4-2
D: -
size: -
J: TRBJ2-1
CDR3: CASSQTNNEQFF
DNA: TGTGCCAGCAGCCAAACTAACAATGAGCAGTTCTTC

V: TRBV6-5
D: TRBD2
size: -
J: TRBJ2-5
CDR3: CASSYSLAGGQETQYF
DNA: TGTGCCAGCAGTTACTCCCTAGCGGGGGGGCAAGAGACCCAGTACTTC

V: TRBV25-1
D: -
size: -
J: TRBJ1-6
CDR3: CASRTGTINSPLHF
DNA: TGTGCCAGCAGAACCGGGACAATAAATTCACCCCTCCACTTT

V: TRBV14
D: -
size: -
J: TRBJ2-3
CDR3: CASSQEGADTQYF
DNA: TGTGCCAGCAGCCAAGAGGGTGCAGATACGCAGTATTTT

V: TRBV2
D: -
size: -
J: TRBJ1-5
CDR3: CASSEGVSNQPQHF
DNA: TGTGCCAGCAGTGAGGGAGTTAGCAATCAGCCCCAGCATTTT

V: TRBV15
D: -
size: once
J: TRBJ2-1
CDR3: CATSSKQGLSSYNEQFF
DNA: TGTGCCACCAGCAGCAAACAGGGCTTGAGCTCCTACAATGAGCAGTTCTTC

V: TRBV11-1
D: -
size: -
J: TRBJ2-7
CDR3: CASKPGNSYEQYF
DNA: TGTGCCAGCAAACCCGGGAACTCCTACGAGCAGTACTTC

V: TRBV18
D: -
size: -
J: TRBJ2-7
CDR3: CASSPAYEQYF
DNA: TGTGCCAGCTCACCAGCCTACGAGCAGTACTTC

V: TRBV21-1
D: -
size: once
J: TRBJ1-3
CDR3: CASSKVTGRGTGNTIYF
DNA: TGTGCCAGCAGCAAAGTGACGGGGAGAGGCACTGGAAACACCATATATTTT

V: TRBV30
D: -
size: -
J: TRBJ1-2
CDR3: CAWSDRDYGYTF
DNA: TGTGCCTGGAGTGACAGGGATTATGGCTACACCTTC

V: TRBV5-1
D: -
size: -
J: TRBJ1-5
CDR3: CASSLLGGNQPQHF
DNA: TGCGCCAGCAGCTTGTTAGGCGGCAATCAGCCCCAGCATTTT

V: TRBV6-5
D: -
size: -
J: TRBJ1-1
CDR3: CASRRRAGYTEAFF
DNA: TGTGCCAGCAGACGCCGGGCAGGGTACACTGAAGCTTTCTTT

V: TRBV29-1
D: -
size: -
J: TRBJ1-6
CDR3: CSVQSSYNSPLHF
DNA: TGCAGCGTACAAAGCTCCTATAATTCACCCCTCCACTTT

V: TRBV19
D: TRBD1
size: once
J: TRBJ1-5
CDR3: CASTTGGHQPQHF
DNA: TGTGCCAGTACTACAGGGGGCCATCAGCCCCAGCATTTT

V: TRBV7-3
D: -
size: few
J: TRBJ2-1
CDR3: CASSLSLGGPNEQFF
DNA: TGTGCCAGCAGCTTAAGCCTCGGGGGGCCCAATGAGCAGTTCTTC

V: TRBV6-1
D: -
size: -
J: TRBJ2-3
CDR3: CASSYKWGRGDTQYF
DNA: TGTGCCAGCAGCTATAAATGGGGCCGGGGAGATACGCAGTATTTT

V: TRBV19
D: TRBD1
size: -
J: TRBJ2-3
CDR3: CASRDRVIDTQYF
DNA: TGTGCCAGCCGGGACAGGGTAATAGATACGCAGTATTTT

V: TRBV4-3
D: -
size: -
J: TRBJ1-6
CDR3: CASSQRGDSPLHF
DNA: TGCGCCAGCAGCCAACGGGGGGACTCACCCCTCCACTTT

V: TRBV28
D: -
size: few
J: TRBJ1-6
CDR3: CATLESGYNSPLHF
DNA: TGTGCCACTCTAGAATCGGGATATAATTCACCCCTCCACTTT

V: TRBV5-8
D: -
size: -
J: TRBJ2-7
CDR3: CASSTGGHTYEQYF
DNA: TGTGCCAGCAGCACCGGGGGCCATACCTACGAGCAGTACTTC

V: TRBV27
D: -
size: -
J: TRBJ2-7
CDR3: CASSFSGTSYEQYF
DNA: TGTGCCAGCAGTTTCTCCGGGACATCCTACGAGCAGTACTTC

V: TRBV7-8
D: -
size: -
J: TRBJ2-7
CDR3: CASSYREYSYEQYF
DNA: TGTGCCAGCAGCTACCGGGAATACTCCTACGAGCAGTACTTC

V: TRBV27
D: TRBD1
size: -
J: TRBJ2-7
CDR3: CASSLSGRGHEQYF
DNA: TGTGCCAGCAGTTTATCGGGCAGGGGGCACGAGCAGTACTTC

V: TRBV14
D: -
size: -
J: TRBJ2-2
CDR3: CASSLPGRSNTGELFF
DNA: TGTGCCAGCAGCCTGCCTGGACGGTCGAACACCGGGGAGCTGTTTTTT

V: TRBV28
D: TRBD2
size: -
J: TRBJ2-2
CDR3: CASIGTSATGELFF
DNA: TGTGCCAGCATCGGGACTAGCGCAACCGGGGAGCTGTTTTTT

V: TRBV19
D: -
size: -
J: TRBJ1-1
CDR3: CASSIIGVGTEAFF
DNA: TGTGCCAGTAGTATCATTGGTGTGGGCACTGAAGCTTTCTTT

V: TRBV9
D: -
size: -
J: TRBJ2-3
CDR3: CASSVVGGGADTQYF
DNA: TGTGCCAGCAGCGTAGTGGGAGGGGGAGCAGATACGCAGTATTTT

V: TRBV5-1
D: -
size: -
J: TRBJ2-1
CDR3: CASSPGAFGDEQFF
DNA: TGCGCCAGCAGCCCCGGGGCGTTCGGCGATGAGCAGTTCTTC

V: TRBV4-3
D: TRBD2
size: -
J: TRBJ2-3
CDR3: CASSPSGGAADTQYF
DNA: TGCGCCAGCAGCCCTAGCGGGGGGGCTGCAGATACGCAGTATTTT

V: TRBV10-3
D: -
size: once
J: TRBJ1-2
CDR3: CAISAGHYGYTF
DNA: TGTGCCATCAGTGCGGGCCACTATGGCTACACCTTC

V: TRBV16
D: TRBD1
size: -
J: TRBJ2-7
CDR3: CASSLTAAGGYEQYF
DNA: TGTGCCAGCAGCCTAACCGCGGCAGGGGGCTACGAGCAGTACTTC

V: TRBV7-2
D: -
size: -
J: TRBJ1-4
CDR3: CASSLVFGRLGDEKLFF
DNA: TGTGCCAGCAGCTTAGTATTTGGCCGTTTGGGCGATGAAAAACTGTTTTTT

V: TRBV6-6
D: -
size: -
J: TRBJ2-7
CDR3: CASSQGLARAEQYF
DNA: TGTGCCAGCAGCCAAGGACTGGCTAGGGCCGAGCAGTACTTC

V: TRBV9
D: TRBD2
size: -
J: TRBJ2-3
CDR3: CASSPHGSGGTLDTQYF
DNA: TGTGCCAGCAGCCCTCATGGTAGCGGGGGAACTCTAGATACGCAGTATTTT

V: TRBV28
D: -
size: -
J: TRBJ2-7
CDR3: CASSRRYEQYF
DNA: TGCGCCAGCAGCCGACGTTACGAGCAGTACTTC

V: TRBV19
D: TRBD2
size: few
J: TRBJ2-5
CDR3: CASSGSGGWETQYF
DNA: TGTGCCAGTAGTGGTAGCGGGGGGTGGGAGACCCAGTACTTC

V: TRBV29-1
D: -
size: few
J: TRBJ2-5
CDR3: CSVETETQYF
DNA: TGCAGCGTCGAGACGGAGACCCAGTACTTC

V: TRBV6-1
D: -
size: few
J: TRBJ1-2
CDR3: CASNNRLSNYGYTF
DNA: TGTGCCAGCAACAACAGGCTCTCTAACTATGGCTACACCTTC